The TCR beta chain described here comes from a study of blood T cell repertoires in COVID-19. This table comes from immunoSEQ multiplex PCR, and its TCRdb copy is limited to in-frame clones, with some not included. The table includes about 170,000 clones, 85% detected once. The CDR3 is made up of 12 amino acids. From germline, CDR1 is KGHSH and CDR2 LQKENI. The ends were cut back, 2 bases at V and 8 bases at J, with 6 bases in the middle. The sequenced sample was peripheral blood. The TCR comes from a human donor with acute or convalescent COVID-19. The donor label of this sample is uncertain. The chain links TRBV18 to TRBJ1-4, with unresolved D. CDR3: CASSPNSEKLFF. In DNA, the CDR3 is TGTGCCAGCTCACCAAACAGCGAAAAACTGTTTTTT.